This TCR beta chain was recovered during a study of shared clonotypes between healthy human individuals. Germline values: CDR1 MDHEN, CDR2 SYDVKM. After removal of 2 bases from V and 6 bases from J, the junction contained 8 bases not matched to a gene. The CDR3 runs to 15 residues. Assay: immunoSEQ multiplex PCR; the TCRdb copy retains only in-frame clones and omits some. The data hold 450,000 to 500,000 clones, with approximately 81% observed a single time. For this clone: The likely explanation is a read error, given a far larger clone one base away.

There were only Caucasian adults among the donors, and all lived in Nashville, Tennessee. Researchers drew on roughly 89 million PBMCs for genomic DNA from unsorted samples. The genes are TRBV28 and TRBJ2-7; 9 positions agree with TRBD1. Source material: PBMCs. This clonotype was obtained from a woman aged 40 to 49 in good health. Some clones in this sample may be carry-over from other donors' samples. The CDR3 nucleotides read TGTGCCAGCAGTTTAGTTTACAGGGGGCATATCGAGCAGTACTTC. Translating gives CASSLVYRGHIEQYF.